This T cell receptor (beta chain) derives from a study of T cell responses to AZD1222 COVID-19 vaccine. Study-level results: With two AZD1222 doses given, Spike-specific TCR breadth and depth both rose. A mostly white British donor set with more females was recruited, and clonal diversity was possibly underestimated. Vaccine-related CD4 TCRs covered spike, predominating at 160-218 and 743-854. The reported proportion of spike-specific TCRs targeting unmutated variant regions was nearly half.

Trimming took 0 bases from V and 2 from J, leaving 7 bases between them. Per germline, CDR1 MGHRA and CDR2 YSYEKL. This CDR3 spans 14 amino acids. Of note for this clone: Its antigen is unknown.

Produced via immunoSEQ multiplex PCR; TCRdb's table is partial and in-frame only. The sample includes approximately 150,000 clones, around 90% of them seen just once. The source is an adult who received the AZD1222 COVID-19 vaccine. The sample in question was peripheral blood, obtained 28 days after the second AZD1222 dose. The chain is built from TRBV4-1 and TRBJ1-1, with D maybe TRBD1 (5 bases). For the CDR3, the DNA is TGCGCCAGCAGCCAAGAAAGGGGCAACACTGAAGCTTTCTTT. Translated, it gives CASSQERGNTEAFF.